This entry features one T cell receptor (beta chain) sequence. One end of the junction does not line up with germline, which may come from a read error. Germline V gene sequence: CDR1 SGHTA, CDR2 FQGNSA. CDR3 length: 13 residues. Some clones are missing from TCRdb's copy, which holds only in-frame ones; the method was immunoSEQ multiplex PCR. The table records 75,000 to 95,000 clones, around nine tenths of them present only once. The sample originates from a study of control samples from healthy donors and cancer patients. The sequenced sample consisted of PBMCs. The TCR was taken from a woman aged 50 to 60 with colorectal cancer. This sequence joins TRBV7-2 and TRBJ2-1; D unclear. CDR3 sequence reads: CASSRKATNEQFF. CDR3 DNA sequence: TGTGCCAGCAGCCGAAAGGCGACGAATGAACAGTTCTTC.